These 14 T cell receptor beta chains were sequenced from one sample in a study of circulating CD8 cells and anti-PD-1 response in melanoma. TCR libraries were prepared from approximately 15 ng of total RNA with the QIAseq Immune Repertoire TCR panel. TCRdb re-called the reads with MiXCR, one entry per CDR3 protein. The table includes 350 or so distinct CDR3 sequences, roughly 5% detected once. Live CD3+CD8+TCRalphabeta+ cells were sorted into four subsets by PD-1 and/or TIGIT. The sample was CD8+ T cells from PBMCs, taken at baseline or after one month of anti-PD-1 therapy (not recorded which). These receptors were obtained from a human donor with melanoma.

By share, this clonotype ranks as large. V is TRBV28 and J is TRBJ2-2; D perhaps matches TRBD1 (6 bases). V dropped 5 bases and J dropped 0 bases, with 13 bases sitting between them. The CDR3 is 16 residues long. CDR1 MDHEN and CDR2 SYDVKM come from the germline V gene. The CDR3 DNA is TGTGCCAGCAGTGCATGGGGGCAGTCGAACACCGGGGAGCTGTTTTTT. This encodes CASSAWGQSNTGELFF.

This clonotype is labeled large. The chain is built from TRBV27 and TRBJ2-1, with D unresolved. The CDR3 length is 11 residues. The V end lost 3 bases, the J end lost 8 bases, and 5 bases lay between the germline ends. Germline CDR1 and CDR2: MNHEY and SMNVEV (reference sequence). CDR3 sequence reads: CASSFGYEQFF. CDR3 DNA: TGTGCCAGCAGTTTCGGCTATGAGCAGTTCTTC.

This clonotype is large by share. The chain employs TRBV28 and TRBJ2-1; 8 bases line up with TRBD2. The ends lost 1 base at V and 8 bases at J; junction bases unmatched: 7. The germline gives CDR1 MDHEN, CDR2 SYDVKM. CDR3 length equals 15 residues. Here the CDR3 reads CASSLFRTSKDEQFF. CDR3 bases: TGTGCCAGCAGTTTATTCCGGACTAGCAAAGATGAGCAGTTCTTC. The variable domain in full, with the rest retrieved from reference TRBV28 and TRBJ2-1, is DVKVTQSSRYLVKRTGEKVFLECVQDMDHENMFWYRQDPGLGLRLIYFSYDVKMKEKGDIPEGYSVSREKKERFSLILESASTNQTSMYLCASSLFRTSKDEQFFGPGTRLTVL.

This clonotype ranks as large (0.1 to 1%). The chain employs TRBV24-1 and TRBJ2-3, with D tentatively TRBD2 (7 bases). The CDR3 is 17 residues long. Germline V gene sequence: CDR1 KGHDR, CDR2 SFDVKD. Trimming took off 0 bases at V and 0 bases at J, with 12 bases between the two ends. The CDR3 sequence is CATSDLGGGRSTDTQYF. The CDR3 coding sequence is TGTGCCACCAGTGATTTGGGCGGGGGCCGGAGCACAGATACGCAGTATTTT.

By sample fraction, this clonotype is large (0.1 to 1%). The chain recombines TRBV29-1 with TRBJ2-1, with 8 bases aligning to TRBD2. CDR1 is SQVTM and CDR2 is ANQGSEA in the germline V gene. The CDR3 is made up of 15 amino acids. Trimming took 1 base from V and 8 from J; bases not matched to a gene: 10. This CDR3 is CSVEGGTSKRDEQFF. The CDR3 region has the DNA TGCAGCGTTGAAGGGGGGACTAGTAAGCGCGATGAGCAGTTCTTC.

This clonotype is labeled large. The V gene is TRBV27, the J gene TRBJ1-2, with D unresolved. CDR1 and CDR2 from the germline V gene are MNHEY and SMNVEV (reference sequence). The V end lost 5 bases, the J end lost 2 bases, and 12 bases lay between the germline ends. The CDR3 has 14 amino acids. This chain's CDR3 is CASSMTEGNYGYTF. In nucleotides, the CDR3 is TGTGCCAGCAGTATGACGGAAGGGAACTATGGCTACACCTTC.

This clonotype counts as large. V usage is TRBV24-1 and J usage is TRBJ2-7, with TRBD1 matching over 9 bases. The CDR3 has 13 residues. Germline CDR1 and CDR2: KGHDR and SFDVKD. V gave up 2 bases and J gave up 7 bases; unmatched junction bases: 2. As DNA, the CDR3 is TGTGCCACCAGTGATTCCGACAGGGGGGAGCAGTACTTC. Its translation: CATSDSDRGEQYF.

By share of the sample, this clonotype is large. This sequence joins TRBV27 and TRBJ2-1; TRBD2 agrees at 8 bases. The junction had 11 bases not matched to a gene; V was cut back by 7 bases and J by 6 bases. Germline V gene sequence: CDR1 MNHEY, CDR2 SMNVEV (reference sequence). This CDR3 comprises 15 residues. The CDR3 is CASTPGSGAGNEQFF. The CDR3 DNA reads as TGTGCCAGCACCCCGGGTAGCGGGGCCGGCAATGAGCAGTTCTTC.

This chain connects TRBV7-2 to TRBJ2-7; D gene ambiguous. Germline-derived CDR1 and CDR2 are SGHTA and FQGNSA. The CDR3 is 11 amino acids. Trimming stripped 6 bases from V and 3 bases from J, with 6 bases between. DNA for the CDR3: TGTGCCAGCAGGTCCGGCTACGAGCAGTACTTC. This codes for CASRSGYEQYF.

Relative to its sample, this clonotype is large. V gene TRBV2 combines with J gene TRBJ2-7; perhaps TRBD2 as D (5 bases). The germline CDR1 and CDR2 sequences are SNHLY and FYNNEI. V gave up 7 bases and J gave up 3 bases, with 16 bases separating them. The CDR3 totals 14 residues. The CDR3 sequence: CASKFEGVGYEQYF. CDR3 sequence (DNA): TGTGCCAGCAAATTTGAGGGTGTGGGCTACGAGCAGTACTTC.

This clonotype is categorized as large. The chain couples TRBV9 to TRBJ2-2; D gene ambiguous. The germline V gene has CDR1 SGDLS and CDR2 YYNGEE. The CDR3 is 14 amino acids. Trimming cost V 1 base and J 2 bases, with 6 bases left between them. As DNA, the CDR3 is TGTGCCAGCAGCGTAAGGCCCAACACCGGGGAGCTGTTTTTT. This encodes CASSVRPNTGELFF.

By share, this clonotype counts as large. This chain uses TRBV4-2 with TRBJ1-2, with D maybe TRBD1 (6 bases). The CDR3 is 15 residues long. With 3 bases removed from V and 6 bases from J, the gap between germline ends came to 17 bases. Germline assignment: CDR1 LGHNA and CDR2 YNFKEQ. The CDR3 is CASSQAGEGFDGYTF. In DNA, the CDR3 is TGTGCCAGCAGCCAGGCAGGGGAAGGATTCGATGGCTACACCTTC.

By share of the sample, this clonotype is large (0.1 to 1%). CDR3 in DNA: TGTGCCACCACCGACAGCTACGAGCAGTACTTC. Its protein product is CATTDSYEQYF. The rearrangement links TRBV19 to TRBJ2-7, with D maybe TRBD1 (5 bases). CDR3 length: 11 residues. Trimming took 10 bases from V and 3 from J, leaving 10 bases between them. Germline-derived CDR1 and CDR2 are LNHDA and SQIVND (reference sequence). Variable domain in full (rest from reference TRBV19 and TRBJ2-7): DGGITQSPKYLFRKEGQNVTLSCEQNLNHDAMYWYRQDPGQGLRLIYYSQIVNDFQKGDIAEGYSVSREKKESFPLTVTSAQKNPTAFYLCATTDSYEQYFGPGTRLTVT.

In this sample, this clonotype is large (0.1 to 1%). The V call is TRBV29-1, the J call TRBJ1-2; tentatively, D is TRBD1 (5 bases). The CDR3 totals 12 residues. Trimming took 5 bases from V and 8 from J, leaving 15 bases between them. The V gene's germline CDR1 is SQVTM and CDR2 ANQGSEA. The DNA of the CDR3 is TGCAGCGTTCTCCGGGACGGCTACGGCTACACCTTC. It codes for CSVLRDGYGYTF.